This passage covers 20 T cell receptor beta chains from one sample sequenced in a study of blood T cells in healthy people across ages (dated by TCRdb to the mid-2010s). The library was made by 5' RACE. This sample was sequenced with an Illumina HiSeq 2500. A second PCR of about 6 to 12 cycles was performed with a sample-barcoded 5' primer and a J-beta primer mix. TCRdb took the public reads, trimmed them with fastp at Q25, ran MiXCR for clone calling and kept in-frame beta chains. Under each unique CDR3 protein, matching rows form one entry showing the most common genes and DNA. This sample holds 1.5 million to 2 million distinct CDR3 sequences; 28% were observed only once. Together, the top ten hold roughly 8% of the sample. Sequences were obtained from blood. Every receptor here comes from a woman aged 25 to 39 in good health.

As for this clonotype: The junction shows a germline mismatch at one end, possibly a read error. The chain has TRBV5-1 and TRBJ2-6; D assignment may be TRBD1 or TRBD2 (5 bases each). This CDR3 comprises 13 residues. Germline V lookup: CDR1 SGHRS, CDR2 YFSETQ. CDR3 in DNA: TGCGCCAGCAGCTTGTCCGGGGCCAGCGTCCTGACTTTC. Its protein is CASSLSGASVLTF.

This clonotype has a handful of counts. The chain couples TRBV3-1 to TRBJ2-5; no definite D call. CDR3 length: 13 amino acids. Between the trimmed V and J ends, which lost 1 base and 0 bases, there was a span of 3 bases. Looked up from germline, CDR1 is LGHDT and CDR2 is YNNKEL (reference sequence). DNA for the CDR3: TGTGCCAGCAGCCAAGTTAACCAAGAGACCCAGTACTTC. Its protein product is CASSQVNQETQYF.

The table lists this clonotype with many counts. V and J are TRBV5-1 and TRBJ1-2, with 8 bases fitting TRBD1. The germline V gene has CDR1 SGHRS and CDR2 YFSETQ. The CDR3 loop spans 14 amino acids. V shed 6 bases and J 6 bases; nucleotides not matched to a gene: 10. The CDR3 loop reads CASTLGQGGNGYTF. Here the CDR3 DNA reads TGCGCCAGCACATTAGGACAGGGTGGAAATGGCTACACCTTC.

Regarding this clonotype: One end of the junction is discordant with germline, which a read error may explain. The chain is built from TRBV20-1 and TRBJ1-5; no firm D call. Germline assignment: CDR1 DFQATT and CDR2 SNEGSKA (reference sequence). This CDR3 spans 14 amino acids. CDR3 in DNA: TGCAGTGCCCTCACGGGCTTTAGCGATCAGCCCCAGCATTTT. It encodes CSALTGFSDQPQHF.

Concerning this clonotype itself: A much more abundant neighbour one base away suggests this may be a read error. The chain carries TRBV6-5 and TRBJ2-3, with D unclear. The CDR3 extends over 11 amino acids. Germline CDR1 and CDR2: MNHEY and SVGAGI. Trimming removed 10 bases from V and 10 bases from J, with 15 bases in between. The CDR3 is CATKSPVSQYF. The CDR3 DNA reads TGTGCCACCAAATCACCCGTGTCGCAGTATTTT.

Regarding this clonotype: A much larger clone lies a single base off, so this may be a read error. The DNA for the CDR3 is TGTGCTAGTGGTTTGGTACAACTAGCGGGAGGGCCTGGGGAGACCCCGTACTTC. Protein: CASGLVQLAGGPGETPYF. This chain uses TRBV12-5 with TRBJ2-5; 13 positions agree with TRBD2. The CDR3 is 18 amino acids. CDR1 and CDR2 (germline): LGHNT, FRNRAP.

Comment on this clonotype: This sequence may be a read error, since a much larger clone differs from it by one base. Since the CDR3 does not end with the conserved phenylalanine or tryptophan, this likely comes from a read error. The rearrangement uses TRBV5-1 and TRBJ2-1; the match to TRBD2 covers 7 bases. The assigned J gene may be wrong: the sequence end matches TRBJ2-7 better. The CDR3 totals 17 residues. From germline, CDR1 is SGHRS and CDR2 YFSETQ. The CDR3 nucleotides read TGCGCCAGCAGCCCTCGGGGGGATCCAAGGAATACCTACGAGCAGTACATC. Encoded protein: CASSPRGDPRNTYEQYI.

In regard to this clonotype: One end of the junction is discordant with germline, which a read error may explain. The CDR3 sequence is CASSFSLNRQGQGTQYF. CDR3 DNA: TGCGCCAGCAGCTTCAGCCTCAATCGTCAGGGCCAAGGGACCCAGTACTTC. The rearrangement uses TRBV5-1 and TRBJ2-5; tentative D call: TRBD1 (5 bases). Germline loops: CDR1 SGHRS, CDR2 YFSETQ. CDR3 length: 17 residues.

J is TRBJ1-2 and V is TRBV20-1, with D tentatively TRBD1 (6 bases). V lost 4 bases and J lost 4, with 16 bases in between. From germline, CDR1 is DFQATT and CDR2 SNEGSKA (reference sequence). The CDR3 is made up of 14 amino acids. CDR3 nucleotide sequence: TGCAGTGCTACTCAGGGGAGGGTCCGCTATGGCTACACCTTC. Protein: CSATQGRVRYGYTF.

As for this clonotype: This could be a read error, since a much larger clone is one nucleotide away. CDR3 sequence reads: CASSRVGTYNERFF. The CDR3 DNA follows: TGTGCCAGCAGCCGAGTGGGTACCTACAATGAGCGGTTCTTC. The chain joins TRBV7-2 to TRBJ2-1; D unclear. Germline values: CDR1 SGHTA, CDR2 FQGNSA. The CDR3 runs 14 residues.

This rearrangement joins TRBV7-6 to TRBJ2-5; TRBD1 might be the D (6 bases). The germline V and J ends were trimmed by 7 bases and 5 bases, with 11 bases remaining between them. This CDR3 spans 12 amino acids. Looked up from germline, CDR1 is SGHVS and CDR2 is FNYEAQ. The CDR3 protein is CASTGVWETQYF. Here the CDR3 DNA reads TGTGCCAGCACAGGGGTTTGGGAGACCCAGTACTTC.

The table lists this clonotype with a few counts. The chain recombines TRBV14 with TRBJ1-2, with D unresolved. V lost 4 bases and J lost 7, with 13 bases in between. Germline loops: CDR1 SGHDN, CDR2 FVKESK. The CDR3 sequence is 13 residues long. The CDR3 region has the DNA TGTGCCAGCAGCCCTGCTGGGTTCCGTGGCTACACCTTC. It specifies CASSPAGFRGYTF.

This clonotype appeared many times. The rearrangement links TRBV10-2 to TRBJ2-1; a possible D gene is TRBD2 (6 bases). Germline CDR1 WSHSY, CDR2 SAAADI. The V gene lost 7 bases and the J gene lost 3 bases, with 13 bases spanning the gap. The CDR3 spans 14 residues. The CDR3 DNA sequence: TGCGCCAGCAATGCGGGATCAGGCTACAATGAGCAGTTCTTC. Translated, it gives CASNAGSGYNEQFF.

The chain recombines TRBV20-1 with TRBJ1-1; tentatively, D is TRBD1 (5 bases). The CDR3 extends over 15 amino acids. Germline V gives CDR1 DFQATT, CDR2 SNEGSKA (reference sequence). Trimming cost V 3 bases and J 3 bases, with 17 bases left between them. CDR3 sequence: CSASYLGVWDTEAFF. The CDR3 DNA is TGCAGTGCTAGTTACCTGGGGGTGTGGGACACTGAAGCTTTCTTT.

The J gene is TRBJ1-2, the V gene TRBV6-1, with D perhaps matching TRBD1 (5 bases). Germline V gives CDR1 MNHNS, CDR2 SASEGT. The V gene lost 0 bases and the J gene lost 4 bases, with 12 bases spanning the gap. The CDR3 is made up of 15 amino acids. The CDR3 region has the DNA TGTGCCAGCAGTGAAGCTACGACAGTCATCTATGGCTACACCTTC. This translates into CASSEATTVIYGYTF.

About this clonotype itself: This clone may be a read error of a much larger clone one base away. V and J are TRBV20-1 and TRBJ2-4; D perhaps matches TRBD1 (6 bases). The end of the DNA aligns better with TRBJ2-7, so the J call may be wrong. Per the germline V gene, CDR1 is DFQATT and CDR2 is SNEGSKA (reference sequence). The CDR3 spans 14 residues. The CDR3 nucleotides read TGCAGTGCTAGAAAGGCAGGGACAATCTGCGAGCAGTACTTC. Amino acid sequence: CSARKAGTICEQYF.

This clonotype occurred a few times. The chain joins TRBV27 to TRBJ1-1; 8 nucleotides align to TRBD1. The germline CDR1 and CDR2 sequences are MNHEY and SMNVEV (reference sequence). The trim removed 3 bases at V and 6 bases at J, leaving 12 bases unmatched. The CDR3 is 16 amino acids. The DNA of the CDR3 is TGTGCCAGCAGTTTGTGGGCAGGGGGCAGGAGGGCTGAAGCTTTCTTT. It yields the protein CASSLWAGGRRAEAFF.

This clonotype has a count of ten or more. The rearrangement links TRBV4-2 to TRBJ2-5; a weak D match, TRBD1 (6 bases). Germline V lookup: CDR1 LGHNA, CDR2 YNFKEQ. V gave up 3 bases and J gave up 2 bases, with 13 bases separating them. The CDR3 runs 15 residues. CDR3 loop: CASSQAGTTQETQYF. The DNA of the CDR3 is TGTGCCAGCAGCCAGGCCGGGACAACGCAAGAGACCCAGTACTTC.

This clonotype was observed a few times. The V and J genes are TRBV18 and TRBJ1-2, with 7 nucleotides matching TRBD1. CDR3 size: 14 residues. Trimming removed 9 bases from V and 5 bases from J; junction bases left unmatched: 12. The V gene's germline CDR1 is KGHSH and CDR2 LQKENI. The CDR3 loop is CASSTGTESYGYTF. CDR3 in DNA: TGTGCCAGTTCCACCGGGACAGAGAGTTATGGCTACACCTTC.

This clonotype was counted many times. This chain joins TRBV28 and TRBJ2-7; 8 nucleotides line up with TRBD2. Germline CDR1 and CDR2: MDHEN and SYDVKM. With 5 bases clipped from V and 5 bases from J, the junction kept 8 bases outside the gene matches. The CDR3 extends over 14 amino acids. CDR3 in DNA: TGTGCCAGCAGTGGACGGGGGGGCTGGGACGAGCAGTACTTC. Translating it yields CASSGRGGWDEQYF.